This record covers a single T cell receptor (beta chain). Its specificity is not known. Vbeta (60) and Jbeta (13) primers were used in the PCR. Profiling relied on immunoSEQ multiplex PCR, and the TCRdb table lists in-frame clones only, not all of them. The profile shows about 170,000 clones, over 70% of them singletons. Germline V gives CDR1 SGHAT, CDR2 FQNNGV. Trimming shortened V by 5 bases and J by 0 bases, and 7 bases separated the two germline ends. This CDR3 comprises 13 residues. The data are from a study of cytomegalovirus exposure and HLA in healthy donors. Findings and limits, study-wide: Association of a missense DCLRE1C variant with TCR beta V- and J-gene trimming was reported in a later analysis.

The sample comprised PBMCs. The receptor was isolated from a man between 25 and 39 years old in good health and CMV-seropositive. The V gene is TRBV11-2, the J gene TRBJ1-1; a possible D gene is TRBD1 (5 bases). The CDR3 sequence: CASSPTVNTEAFF. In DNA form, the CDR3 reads TGTGCCAGCAGCCCGACAGTGAACACTGAAGCTTTCTTT.